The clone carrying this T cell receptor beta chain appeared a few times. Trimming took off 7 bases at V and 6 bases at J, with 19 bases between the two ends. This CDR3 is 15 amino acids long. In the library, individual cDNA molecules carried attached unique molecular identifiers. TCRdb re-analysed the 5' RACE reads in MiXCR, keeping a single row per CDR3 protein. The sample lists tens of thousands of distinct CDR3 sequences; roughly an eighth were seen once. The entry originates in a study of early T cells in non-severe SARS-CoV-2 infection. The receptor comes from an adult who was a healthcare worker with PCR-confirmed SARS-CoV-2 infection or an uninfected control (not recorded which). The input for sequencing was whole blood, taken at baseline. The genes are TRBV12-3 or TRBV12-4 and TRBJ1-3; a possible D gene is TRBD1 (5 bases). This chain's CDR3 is CASTTRGGTENTIYF. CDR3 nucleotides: TGTGCCAGCACCACCCGGGGGGGAACTGAAAACACCATATATTTT.